This is a list of T cell receptor beta chains from one sample in a study of T cell responses to AZD1222 COVID-19 vaccine. Method: immunoSEQ multiplex PCR; TCRdb's copy keeps in-frame clones and lacks some. The profile shows 50,000 to 65,000 clones, under 95% of them singletons. Sequencing used peripheral blood, obtained 28 days after the second dose of the MenACWY control vaccine. The source of these receptors is an adult who received the MenACWY meningococcal vaccine as a control. Each CDR3 is given with its conserved first and last residue. The order of the fields is D gene, V gene, clone size, J gene, CDR3 DNA, CDR3 protein. The D gene is left open where the match is weak. Clone size is not always given. Where it is, it says once, few, many or a class for expanded clones.

TRBD1	TRBV3-1/TRBV3-2	-	TRBJ1-1	TGTGCCAGCAGCCCCCGGACAGGGATTATGAACACTGAAGCTTTCTTT	CASSPRTGIMNTEAFF
TRBD1	TRBV10-3	-	TRBJ1-1	TGTGCCACCCAGACAGGGGGCACTGAAGCTTTCTTT	CATQTGGTEAFF
-	TRBV14	-	TRBJ1-2	TGTGCCAGCGGACTGAACACCCTTTCCTACACCTTC	CASGLNTLSYTF
TRBD2	TRBV7-2	-	TRBJ2-1	TGTGCCAGCAGCCAGACTAGCGGGAGAATTGGTGAGCAGTTCTTC	CASSQTSGRIGEQFF
-	TRBV7-9	-	TRBJ2-7	TGTGCCAGCAGCCCGGTGGACCCCTACGAGCAGTACTTC	CASSPVDPYEQYF
-	TRBV7-9	-	TRBJ1-1	TGTGCCAGCAGCGGGGGAGGTCCTGAAGCTTTCTTT	CASSGGGPEAFF
-	TRBV10-2	-	TRBJ1-1	TGCGCCAGCAGTGGGTCGGAGCAGGCTGAAGCTTTCTTT	CASSGSEQAEAFF
-	TRBV4-2	-	TRBJ1-3	TGTGCCAGCAGCCAAGACCTGTCGAACACCATATATTTT	CASSQDLSNTIYF
TRBD2	TRBV15	-	TRBJ2-2	TGTGCCACCCCCGTGAGACTAGCGGAGAGGAGCGGGGAGCTGTTTTTT	CATPVRLAERSGELFF
TRBD2	TRBV7-3	-	TRBJ2-2	TGTGCCAGCAGCCGACAGGGGACACTAGCGGGAGGGCCCCGGACCGGGGAGCTGTTTTTT	CASSRQGTLAGGPRTGELFF
-	TRBV7-6	-	TRBJ1-1	TGTGCCAGCACCTCAGGCACAGGCCCGTTAGGTGAAGCTTTCTTT	CASTSGTGPLGEAFF
-	TRBV28	-	TRBJ1-4	TGTGCCAGCAGGGGTGCCGGGACCGCCCAAGAAAAACTGTTTTTT	CASRGAGTAQEKLFF
TRBD2	TRBV29-1	-	TRBJ2-5	TGCAGCGTTCCCCCTAGCGGGGATGGGGGGACCCAGTACTTC	CSVPPSGDGGTQYF
-	TRBV28	-	TRBJ1-5	TGTGCCAGCAGTCCCTACAGGAATCAGCCCCAGCATTTT	CASSPYRNQPQHF
TRBD1	TRBV28	-	TRBJ2-7	TGTGCCAGCACGCGGACAGGAGGCTCCTACGAGCAGTACTTC	CASTRTGGSYEQYF
-	TRBV6-5	-	TRBJ2-7	TGTGCCAGCAGCTCAAACGGAATTGCTTCGGGGCAGTACTTC	CASSSNGIASGQYF
-	TRBV29-1	-	TRBJ1-2	TGCAGCGGGCTGGTAGGGGCAGAAGGCTACACCTTC	CSGLVGAEGYTF
TRBD2	TRBV5-4	-	TRBJ2-5	TGTGCCAGCAGCGGAGCCTCTAGCGGGAGGAGGATGAAGACCCAGTACTTC	CASSGASSGRRMKTQYF
-	TRBV19	-	TRBJ1-2	TGTGCCAGTAGTATATTGGGAGGGTACGTCGGCGGCTACACCTTC	CASSILGGYVGGYTF
-	TRBV12-3/TRBV12-4	-	TRBJ1-5	TGTGCCAGCAGGCGGGACAATCAGCCCCAGCATTTT	CASRRDNQPQHF
-	TRBV7-3	-	TRBJ2-5	TGTGCCAGCAGCTTAAACGGGTTGAATGGGGAGACCCAGTACTTC	CASSLNGLNGETQYF
-	TRBV30	-	TRBJ1-3	TGTGCCCTCCTACCCTCTGGAAACACCATATATTTT	CALLPSGNTIYF
TRBD2	TRBV18	-	TRBJ2-2	TGTGCCAGCTCACCACGGGCCGGCCTAGCGGGTCAAACCGGGGAGCTGTTTTTT	CASSPRAGLAGQTGELFF
-	TRBV2	-	TRBJ1-5	TGTGCCAGCGTACGGGACCCCCGGGGCAATCAGCCCCAGCATTTT	CASVRDPRGNQPQHF
-	TRBV5-1	-	TRBJ1-4	TGCGCCAGCAGCCCACTCCTGGAGGGTGAAAAACTGTTTTTT	CASSPLLEGEKLFF
TRBD1	TRBV11-2	few	TRBJ2-3	TGTGCCAGCAGCTTAGCGGCAGGGGGTCTCTTCACAGATACGCAGTATTTT	CASSLAAGGLFTDTQYF
TRBD2	TRBV15	-	TRBJ2-1	TGTGCCACCAGCAGAGATTCTCTGGAGCTAGCGGGAGTAAATGAGCAGTTCTTC	CATSRDSLELAGVNEQFF
-	TRBV2	once	TRBJ1-2	TGTGCCAGCAGTGAAGCCCGTTTGCCAAGGGGCTACACCTTC	CASSEARLPRGYTF
TRBD1	TRBV6-6	-	TRBJ1-5	TGTGCCAGTATGGACAGGGTGGATCAGCCCCAGCATTTT	CASMDRVDQPQHF
TRBD2	TRBV10-2	-	TRBJ2-7	TGCGCCAGCGAACACCCGGGACTAGCGGGAGGCGAGCAGTACTTC	CASEHPGLAGGEQYF
TRBD1	TRBV29-1	-	TRBJ1-1	TGCAGCGTTGACTCCGCGACAGGGGGCACTGAAGCTTTCTTT	CSVDSATGGTEAFF
-	TRBV14	-	TRBJ1-2	TGTGCCAGCAGCCACCTGACAGGCGACATCGCCTTC	CASSHLTGDIAF
TRBD2	TRBV4-3	-	TRBJ2-1	TGCGCCAGCAGCCAACCTGGACTAGCGGACTCCTACAATGAGCAGTTCTTC	CASSQPGLADSYNEQFF
-	TRBV27	-	TRBJ2-1	TGTGCCAGCAGTTTACGAATAGGGGGGAGCTCCTACAATGAGCAGTTCTTC	CASSLRIGGSSYNEQFF
TRBD1	TRBV2	-	TRBJ2-5	TGTGCCAGCAGGGGACAGGGGAGGTCGGAGACCCAGTACTTC	CASRGQGRSETQYF
-	TRBV7-9	-	TRBJ1-2	TGTGCCAGCAGCTTAGGGCAAAATGGCTACACCTTC	CASSLGQNGYTF
-	TRBV29-1	-	TRBJ2-5	TGCAGCGGTGGTGAGGCACAAGAGACCCAGTACTTC	CSGGEAQETQYF
-	TRBV5-1	-	TRBJ1-3	TGCGCCAGCAGTCAAGACGGAAGAACTGGAAACACCATATATTTT	CASSQDGRTGNTIYF
-	TRBV19	-	TRBJ2-1	TGTGCCAGTAGTATCGGGTTATCCAATGAGCAGTTCTTC	CASSIGLSNEQFF
TRBD1	TRBV30	-	TRBJ1-2	TGTGCCTGGACAGAGACAGGGGGCGCCCGGGGCTACACCTTC	CAWTETGGARGYTF
TRBD2	TRBV7-8	-	TRBJ2-1	TGTGCCAGCAGCTCGGGACTATACAATGAGCAGTTCTTC	CASSSGLYNEQFF
-	TRBV7-2	-	TRBJ2-3	TGTGCCAGCAGCCTCCGCCTCGCAGATACGCAGTATTTT	CASSLRLADTQYF
-	TRBV9	-	TRBJ2-1	TGTGCCAGCAGCGTAGATCCCCATCAGGAGCAGTTCTTC	CASSVDPHQEQFF
-	TRBV19	once	TRBJ2-3	TGTGCCAGTAGTATCGATCCACAAACAGATACGCAGTATTTT	CASSIDPQTDTQYF
TRBD1	TRBV28	once	TRBJ2-7	TGTGCCAGCAGTCCCGGGACAGGGGTGGAGCAGTACTTC	CASSPGTGVEQYF
-	TRBV19	-	TRBJ1-1	TGTGCCACCCAGGAGGCTATGAACACTGAAGCTTTCTTT	CATQEAMNTEAFF
-	TRBV19	-	TRBJ2-1	TGTGCCAGTAATCTTCCCATGCATGAGCAGTTCTTC	CASNLPMHEQFF
-	TRBV30	-	TRBJ2-3	TGTGCCTGGAGTGACGGGAGACGCTCAGATACGCAGTATTTT	CAWSDGRRSDTQYF
-	TRBV19	few	TRBJ2-2	TGTGCCAGTAATTTGAACACCGGGGAGCTGTTTTTT	CASNLNTGELFF
TRBD1	TRBV25-1	-	TRBJ1-5	TGTGCCAGCAGTGCAGGGGGCGGTCAGCCCCAGCATTTT	CASSAGGGQPQHF
-	TRBV30	-	TRBJ1-2	TGTGCCTGGAGCCGGGACAGCTACACCTTC	CAWSRDSYTF
-	TRBV7-9	-	TRBJ2-5	TGTGCCAGCAGTTTTACCGGGACCCAAGAGACCCAGTACTTC	CASSFTGTQETQYF
TRBD1	TRBV27	once	TRBJ2-4	TGTGCCAGCAGGACAGGGCTAGCCAAAAACATTCAGTACTTC	CASRTGLAKNIQYF
TRBD2	TRBV4-1	-	TRBJ2-7	TGCGCCAGCAGCCAAGATCCTAGCGGGGTCCTGGAGCAGTACTTC	CASSQDPSGVLEQYF